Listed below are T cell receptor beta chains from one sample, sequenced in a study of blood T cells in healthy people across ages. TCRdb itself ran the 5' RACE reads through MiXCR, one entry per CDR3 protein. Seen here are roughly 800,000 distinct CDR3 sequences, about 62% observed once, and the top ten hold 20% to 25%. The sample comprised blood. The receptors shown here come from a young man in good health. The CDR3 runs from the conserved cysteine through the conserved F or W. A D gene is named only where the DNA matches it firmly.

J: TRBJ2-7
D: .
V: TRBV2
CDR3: CASRESQGSYEQYF

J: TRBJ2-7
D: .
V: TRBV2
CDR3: CASSKRGEGEQYF

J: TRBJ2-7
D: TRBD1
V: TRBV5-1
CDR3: CASNSGQGDSRYEQYF

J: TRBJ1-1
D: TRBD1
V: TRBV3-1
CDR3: CASSQVYRGGSTEAFF

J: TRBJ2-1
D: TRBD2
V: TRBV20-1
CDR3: CSARPLAGDYNEQFF

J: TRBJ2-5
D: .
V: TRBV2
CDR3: CASSGEGVQYF

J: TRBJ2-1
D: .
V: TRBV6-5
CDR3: CASSELRLNEQFF

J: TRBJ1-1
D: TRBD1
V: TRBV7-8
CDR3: CASSQGGEVNTEAFF

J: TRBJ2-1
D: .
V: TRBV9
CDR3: CASSVADSSVTQNEQFF

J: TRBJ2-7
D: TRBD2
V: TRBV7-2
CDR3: CASSLGPGGSYEQYF

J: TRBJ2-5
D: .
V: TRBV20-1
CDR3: CSARDPAGLETQYF

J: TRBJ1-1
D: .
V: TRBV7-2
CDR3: CASSSPAGDRNTEAFF

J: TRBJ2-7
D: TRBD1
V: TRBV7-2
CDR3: CASSLVQGARNEQYF

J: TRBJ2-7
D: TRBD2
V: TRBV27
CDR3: CASKLAGGPSDEQYF

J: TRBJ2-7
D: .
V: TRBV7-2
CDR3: CASSFQTGSNYEQYF

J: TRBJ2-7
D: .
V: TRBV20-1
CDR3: CSAQTQAALDEQYF

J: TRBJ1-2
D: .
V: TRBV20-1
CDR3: CSARVLGGSPGLDGYTF

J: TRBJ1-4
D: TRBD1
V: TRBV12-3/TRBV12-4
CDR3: CASSRALGQGEEKLFF

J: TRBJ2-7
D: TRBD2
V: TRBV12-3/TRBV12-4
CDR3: CASSFWAGGSEQYF

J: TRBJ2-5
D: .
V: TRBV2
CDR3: CASSAQGTETQYF

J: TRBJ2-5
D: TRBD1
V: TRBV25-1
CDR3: CASSETGGAETQYF

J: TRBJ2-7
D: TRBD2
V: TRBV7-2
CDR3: CASSLGGGAFEQYF

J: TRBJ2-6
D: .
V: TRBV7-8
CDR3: CASTFTGANVLTF

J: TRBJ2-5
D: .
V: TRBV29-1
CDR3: CSVGGSAVAGRETQYF

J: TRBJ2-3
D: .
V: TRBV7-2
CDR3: CASSPKGMDPNTQYF

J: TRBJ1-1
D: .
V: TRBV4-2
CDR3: CASSQALDTDLMNTEAFF

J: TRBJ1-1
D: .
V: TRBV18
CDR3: CASSLSWGAEAFF

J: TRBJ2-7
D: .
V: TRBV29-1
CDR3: CSVEDSVQGNYEQYF

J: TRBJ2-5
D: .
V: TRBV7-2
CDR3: CASSPPDFRETQYF

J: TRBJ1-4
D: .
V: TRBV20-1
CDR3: CSAPPRGSTNEKLFF

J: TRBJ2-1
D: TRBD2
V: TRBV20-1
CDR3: CSARVAQRGYNEQFF

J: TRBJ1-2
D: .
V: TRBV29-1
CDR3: CSVDSAGPNYGYTF

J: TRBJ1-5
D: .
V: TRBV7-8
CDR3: CASSSTRLLNQPQHF

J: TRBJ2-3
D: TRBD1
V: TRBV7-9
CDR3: CASSSGGQDPTDTQYF

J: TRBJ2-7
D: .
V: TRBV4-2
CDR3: CASGPSARSYEQYF

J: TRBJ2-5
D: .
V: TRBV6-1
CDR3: CASTCGQQETQYF

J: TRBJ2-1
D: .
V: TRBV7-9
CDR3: CASSSSDPTNEQFF

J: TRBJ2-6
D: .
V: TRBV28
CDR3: CASSTGSGANVLTF

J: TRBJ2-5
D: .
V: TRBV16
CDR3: CASSRRTPPETQYF

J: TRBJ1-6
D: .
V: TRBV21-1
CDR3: CASSKRQSNSPLHF

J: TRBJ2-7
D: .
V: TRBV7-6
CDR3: CASSSGAGQPGGEQYF

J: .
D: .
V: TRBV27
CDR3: CASSRSGVPYEQYF

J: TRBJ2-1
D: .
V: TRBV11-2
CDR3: CASSPGPLNEQFF

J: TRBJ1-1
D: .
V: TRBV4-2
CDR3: CASSPSRASMNTEAFF

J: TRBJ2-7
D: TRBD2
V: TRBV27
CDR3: CASSYSGGDSFEQYF

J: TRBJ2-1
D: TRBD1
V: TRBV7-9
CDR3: CASSGGQGQVSSSYNEQFF

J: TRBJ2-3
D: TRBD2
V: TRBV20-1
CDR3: CSARDPGTSRTDTQYF

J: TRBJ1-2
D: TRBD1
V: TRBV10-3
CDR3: CAIRPGQGRDGYTF